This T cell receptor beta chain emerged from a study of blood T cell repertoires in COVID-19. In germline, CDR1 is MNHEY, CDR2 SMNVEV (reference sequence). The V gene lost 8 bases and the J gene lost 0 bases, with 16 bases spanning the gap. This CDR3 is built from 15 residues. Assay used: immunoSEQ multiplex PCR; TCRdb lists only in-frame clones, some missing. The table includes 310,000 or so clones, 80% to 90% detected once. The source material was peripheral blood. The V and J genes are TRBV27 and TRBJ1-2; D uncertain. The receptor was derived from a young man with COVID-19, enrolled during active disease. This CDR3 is CASGLGYETNYGYTF. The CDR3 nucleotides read TGTGCCAGCGGCCTCGGGTACGAGACTAACTATGGCTACACCTTC.